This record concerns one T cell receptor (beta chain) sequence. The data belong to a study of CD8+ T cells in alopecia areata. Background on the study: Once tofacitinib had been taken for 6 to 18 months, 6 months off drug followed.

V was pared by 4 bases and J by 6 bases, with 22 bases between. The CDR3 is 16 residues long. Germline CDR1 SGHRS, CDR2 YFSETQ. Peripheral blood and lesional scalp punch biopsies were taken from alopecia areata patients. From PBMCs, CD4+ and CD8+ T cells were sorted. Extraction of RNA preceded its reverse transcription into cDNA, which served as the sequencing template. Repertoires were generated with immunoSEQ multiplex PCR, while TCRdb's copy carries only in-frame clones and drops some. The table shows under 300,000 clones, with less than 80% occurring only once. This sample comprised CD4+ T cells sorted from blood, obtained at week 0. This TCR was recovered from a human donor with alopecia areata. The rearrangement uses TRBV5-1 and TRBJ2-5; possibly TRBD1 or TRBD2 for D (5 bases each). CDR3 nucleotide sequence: TGCGCCAGCAGCCCCAGATCCGGGGCCCCGGCGAAGACCCAGTACTTC. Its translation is CASSPRSGAPAKTQYF. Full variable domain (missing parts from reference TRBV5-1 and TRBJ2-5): KAGVTQTPRYLIKTRGQQVTLSCSPISGHRSVSWYQQTPGQGLQFLFEYFSETQRNKGNFPGRFSGRQFSNSRSEMNVSTLELGDSALYLCASSPRSGAPAKTQYFGPGTRLLVL.